This TCR beta chain was captured by sequencing in a study of T cell changes during pregnancy in multiple sclerosis. The assay was immunoSEQ multiplex PCR, and TCRdb's table has in-frame clones only and misses some. The sample lists 70,000 to 90,000 clones, roughly nine tenths occurring once. The germline V and J ends were trimmed by 6 bases and 3 bases, with 12 bases remaining between them. CDR3 size: 14 residues. Germline lookup yields CDR1 KGHSH and CDR2 LQKENI. The receptor's source is a female donor in good health, serving as a control in a pregnancy study. Some clones in this sample may be carry-over from other donors' samples. This chain connects TRBV18 to TRBJ2-1; D remains unclear. The sample in question was PBMCs, obtained in the first trimester of pregnancy. For the CDR3, the DNA is TGTGCCAGCTCCCAGCAGGTGCGCTACAATGAGCAGTTCTTC. Translating it yields CASSQQVRYNEQFF.